The clone carrying this T cell receptor (beta chain) came up once. Antigen: not known. V lost 1 base and J lost 13; bases outside the gene matches: 13. Germline values: CDR1 SGHTA, CDR2 FQGNSA. The CDR3 covers 16 residues. With a J-beta primer mix and a sample-barcoded 5' primer, a second PCR ran 7 to 11 cycles. TCRdb re-called the 5' RACE reads with MiXCR, one entry per CDR3 protein. In the table there are 800,000 to 950,000 distinct CDR3 sequences, around 46% of which are singletons. This sample was included in a study of blood T cells in healthy people across ages. Overall study results and limits: In these data, TCR beta diversity tracked strongly with naive T cell percentage.

The chain links TRBV7-2 to TRBJ2-1; 10 bases match TRBD2. The sequenced sample consisted of blood. This clonotype was sampled from a man aged 30-40 years in good health. CDR3 bases: TGTGCCAGCAGCTTAGTTAGCGGGGGGTTACAAGAGACCCAGTTCTTC. This sequence encodes CASSLVSGGLQETQFF.